The present entry profiles one T cell receptor beta chain with its context. Other DNA sequences in this specimen translate into the identical CDR3. Original processing notes: Amplified reference gene primers provided the basis for estimating nucleated cell counts. This table comes from immunoSEQ multiplex PCR, and its TCRdb copy is limited to in-frame clones, with some not included. That table is the source of V, J and clone size, and D and trimming were worked out from the DNA. The sample contains over 200,000 clones, approximately 87% of which appear only once. The data were obtained in a study of blood T cell repertoires in COVID-19. Study-wide background: Collection of acute and convalescent COVID-19 samples took place in the United States, Italy and Spain. The analysed material was cDNA or gDNA that came from T cells, B-cell-depleted T cells, or PBMCs.

CDR1 and CDR2 from the germline V gene are GTSNPN and SVGIG (reference sequence). V shed 0 bases and J shed 4 bases, with 9 bases lying between them. This CDR3 has 13 amino acids. This TCR was sampled from a woman in her seventies with active or convalescent COVID-19. The chain recombines TRBV30 with TRBJ2-5, with a possible D match to TRBD2 (5 bases). The sequencing sample was made of peripheral blood. In DNA form, the CDR3 reads TGTGCCTGGAGTGTGGGTGCGGGAGAGACCCAGTACTTC. Its translation is CAWSVGAGETQYF.